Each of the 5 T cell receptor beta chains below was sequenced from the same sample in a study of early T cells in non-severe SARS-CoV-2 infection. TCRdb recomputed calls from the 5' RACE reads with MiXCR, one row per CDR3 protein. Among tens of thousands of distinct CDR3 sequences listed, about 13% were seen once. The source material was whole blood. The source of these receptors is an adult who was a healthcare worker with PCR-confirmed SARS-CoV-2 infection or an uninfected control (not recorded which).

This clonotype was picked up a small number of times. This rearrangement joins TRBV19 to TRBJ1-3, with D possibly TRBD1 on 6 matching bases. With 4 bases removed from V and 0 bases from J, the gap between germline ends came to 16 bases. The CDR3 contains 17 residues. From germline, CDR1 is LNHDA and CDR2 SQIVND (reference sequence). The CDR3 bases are TGTGCCAGTAGTACGACGGGGGCCCAACGCTCTGGAAACACCATATATTTT. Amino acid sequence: CASSTTGAQRSGNTIYF.

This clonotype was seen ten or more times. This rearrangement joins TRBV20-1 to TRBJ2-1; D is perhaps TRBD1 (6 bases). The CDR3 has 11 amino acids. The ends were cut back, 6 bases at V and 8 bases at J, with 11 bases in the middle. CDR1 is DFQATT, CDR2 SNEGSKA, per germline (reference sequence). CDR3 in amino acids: CSAGGIHEQFF. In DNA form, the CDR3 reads TGCAGTGCAGGGGGTATACATGAGCAGTTCTTC.

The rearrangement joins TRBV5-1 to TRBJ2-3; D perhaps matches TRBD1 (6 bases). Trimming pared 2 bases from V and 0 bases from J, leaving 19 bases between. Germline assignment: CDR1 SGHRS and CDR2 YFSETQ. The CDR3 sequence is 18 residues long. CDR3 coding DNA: TGCGCCAGCAGCTTCCTTCCCCCAGGGACAACTAGCACAGATACGCAGTATTTT. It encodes CASSFLPPGTTSTDTQYF.

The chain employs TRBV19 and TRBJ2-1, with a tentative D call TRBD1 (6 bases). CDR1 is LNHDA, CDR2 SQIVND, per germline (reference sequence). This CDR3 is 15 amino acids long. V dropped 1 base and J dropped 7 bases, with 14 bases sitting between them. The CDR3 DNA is TGTGCCAGTAGTATAGGGGACACCTTTAAAAATGAGCAGTTCTTC. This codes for CASSIGDTFKNEQFF.

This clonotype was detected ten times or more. The DNA for the CDR3 is TGCGCCAGCAGCCTCTTCCCTTGGACGGATTATAATTCACCCCTCCACTTT. It yields the protein CASSLFPWTDYNSPLHF. The genes are TRBV5-1 and TRBJ1-6; D gene ambiguous. The CDR3 is 17 amino acids. Germline assignment: CDR1 SGHRS and CDR2 YFSETQ. V gave up 4 bases and J gave up 4 bases, with 18 bases separating them. The whole variable domain, remainder taken from reference TRBV5-1 and TRBJ1-6, is KAGVTQTPRYLIKTRGQQVTLSCSPISGHRSVSWYQQTPGQGLQFLFEYFSETQRNKGNFPGRFSGRQFSNSRSEMNVSTLELGDSALYLCASSLFPWTDYNSPLHFGNGTRLTVT.